These 11 T cell receptor beta chains came from one sample sequenced in a study of identical twins. TCRdb analysed the 5' RACE reads with MiXCR anew, one entry per CDR3 protein. The sample has just under 550,000 distinct CDR3 sequences, around 15% seen once; the top ten hold roughly 0.44%. Separately, the same data were catalogued under a study of yellow fever vaccine responses in identical twins.

Material for sequencing was CD4+ T cells sorted from blood. The receptors shown here come from a woman aged 18-29 years in good health.

This clonotype was picked up a small number of times. The chain couples TRBV5-5 to TRBJ1-4, with TRBD1 as a possible D gene (6 bases). V was trimmed by 0 bases and J by 7 bases, leaving 16 bases between them. This CDR3 spans 16 amino acids. Germline loops: CDR1 SGHKS, CDR2 YYEKEE (reference sequence). CDR3: CASSLDWGAQGEKLFF. The CDR3 DNA sequence: TGTGCCAGCAGCTTGGATTGGGGGGCGCAAGGTGAAAAACTGTTTTTT.

This clonotype was recorded many times. The chain joins TRBV7-9 to TRBJ2-7, with 7 bases that match TRBD1. The V gene's germline CDR1 is SEHNR and CDR2 FQNEAQ (reference sequence). The CDR3 is 13 amino acids. The V and J ends lost 3 bases and 3 bases, in that order; junction bases with no gene match: 2. The CDR3 nucleotides are TGTGCCAGCAGCTTCTGGGACAGCTACGAGCAGTACTTC. This codes for CASSFWDSYEQYF.

This clonotype was seen repeatedly, ten times or more. This chain connects TRBV7-7 to TRBJ2-5; D gene unclear. The CDR3 spans 10 residues. Trimming took off 11 bases at V and 1 base at J, with 5 bases between the two ends. From germline, CDR1 is SSHAT and CDR2 FNYEAQ (reference sequence). The CDR3 reads CALTQETQYF. CDR3 in DNA: TGTGCCCTGACCCAAGAGACCCAGTACTTC.

This chain connects TRBV7-2 to TRBJ2-3; D unresolved. The CDR3 runs 14 residues. Germline CDR1 reads SGHTA; CDR2 reads FQGNSA. The V and J ends lost 1 base and 2 bases respectively, with 7 bases between them. CDR3 amino acids: CASSLDYYTDTQYF. DNA of the CDR3: TGTGCCAGCAGCTTAGATTACTACACAGATACGCAGTATTTT.

This clonotype was seen a few times. The V and J genes are TRBV12-3 or TRBV12-4 and TRBJ2-1; possibly TRBD1 for D (6 bases). This CDR3 comprises 15 residues. The V end lost 5 bases, the J end lost 0 bases, and 11 bases lay between the germline ends. The CDR3 loop reads CASSLQGNSYNEQFF. In DNA form, the CDR3 reads TGTGCCAGCAGTCTCCAGGGGAACTCCTACAATGAGCAGTTCTTC.

This clonotype was observed a handful of times. This chain uses TRBV10-2 with TRBJ2-7, with D possibly being TRBD1 or TRBD2 (5 bases each). Per germline, CDR1 WSHSY and CDR2 SAAADI. The ends were cut back, 6 bases at V and 0 bases at J, with 15 bases in the middle. The CDR3 has 15 residues. The CDR3 loop reads CASRNSPGASYEQYF. For the CDR3, the DNA is TGCGCCAGCAGAAACTCACCCGGGGCCTCCTACGAGCAGTACTTC.

The rearrangement links TRBV20-1 to TRBJ2-7, with 7 positions matching TRBD1. The CDR3 spans 15 residues. The V gene end was trimmed by 3 bases and the J gene end by 1 base; junction bases not matched to a gene: 9. The germline gives CDR1 DFQATT, CDR2 SNEGSKA (reference sequence). This chain's CDR3 is CSASGTGDGSYEQYV. The CDR3 DNA reads as TGCAGTGCTAGCGGTACAGGGGACGGGTCCTACGAGCAGTACGTC.

The chain has TRBV6-1 and TRBJ2-5, with D possibly being TRBD1 (6 bases). Trimming removed 7 bases at V and 5 bases at J, with 20 bases between. The CDR3 contains 15 residues. Per the germline V gene, CDR1 is MNHNS and CDR2 is SASEGT. This CDR3 is CASKGGQAQGETQYF. DNA of the CDR3: TGTGCCAGCAAAGGGGGTCAGGCCCAAGGGGAGACCCAGTACTTC.

This chain connects TRBV14 to TRBJ2-3, with 12 bases lining up with TRBD2. Per germline, CDR1 SGHDN and CDR2 FVKESK. With V trimmed by 4 bases and J by 6 bases, 8 bases remained unmatched. This CDR3 has 16 residues. CDR3 sequence: CASSLRGLAGSDTQYF. The CDR3, as DNA: TGTGCCAGCAGCCTGCGCGGACTAGCGGGGTCGGATACGCAGTATTTT.

The V gene is TRBV4-1, the J gene TRBJ2-1, with TRBD2 matching 9 bases. V lost 0 bases to trimming and J lost 7 bases; unmatched junction nucleotides: 10. The CDR3 is 17 amino acids. Germline CDR1 is MGHRA and CDR2 is YSYEKL. CDR3 sequence (DNA): TGCGCCAGCAGCCAAGATACAGCGGGGGGACCCTTAAATGAGCAGTTCTTC. Translation: CASSQDTAGGPLNEQFF.

This clonotype was counted only a few times. This rearrangement joins TRBV6-5 to TRBJ2-7, with a tentative D call TRBD1 (6 bases). This CDR3 has 15 residues. Germline V gives CDR1 MNHEY, CDR2 SVGAGI. Deletions cut 2 bases from V and 0 bases from J, with 11 bases between. The CDR3 DNA is TGTGCCAGCAGTTACGGGGGCCGGAGCTCCTACGAGCAGTACTTC. It encodes CASSYGGRSSYEQYF.